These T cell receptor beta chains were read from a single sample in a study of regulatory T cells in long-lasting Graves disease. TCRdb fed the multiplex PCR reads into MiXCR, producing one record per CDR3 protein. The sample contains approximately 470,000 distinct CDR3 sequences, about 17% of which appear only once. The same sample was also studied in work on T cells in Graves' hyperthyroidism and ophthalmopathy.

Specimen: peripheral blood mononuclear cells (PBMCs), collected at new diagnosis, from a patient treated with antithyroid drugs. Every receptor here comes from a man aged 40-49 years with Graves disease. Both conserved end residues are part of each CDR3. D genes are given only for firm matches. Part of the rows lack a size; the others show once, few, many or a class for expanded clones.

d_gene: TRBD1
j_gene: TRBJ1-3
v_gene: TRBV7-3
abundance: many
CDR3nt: TGTGCCAGCAGCTCGGGACAGGGGGCTGGAAACACCATATATTTT
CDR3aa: CASSSGQGAGNTIYF

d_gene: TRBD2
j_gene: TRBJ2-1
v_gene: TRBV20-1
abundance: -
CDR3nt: TGCAGTGCTAGGACAATGGGACTAGCGGGAGGAGGGACCTACAATGAGCAGTTCTTC
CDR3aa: CSARTMGLAGGGTYNEQFF

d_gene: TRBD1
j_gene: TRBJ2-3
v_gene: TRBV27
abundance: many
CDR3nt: TGTGCCAGCAGTGTGGGACAGGGGTTGACAGATACGCAGTATTTT
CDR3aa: CASSVGQGLTDTQYF

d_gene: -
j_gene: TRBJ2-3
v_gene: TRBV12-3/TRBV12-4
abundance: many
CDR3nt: TGTGCCAGCAGTTTTACAATCGGAGGCACAGATACGCAGTATTTT
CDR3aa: CASSFTIGGTDTQYF

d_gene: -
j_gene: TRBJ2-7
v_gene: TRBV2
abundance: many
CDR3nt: TGTGCCAGCAGTGGACAGGTCCCCTACGAGCAGTACTTC
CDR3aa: CASSGQVPYEQYF

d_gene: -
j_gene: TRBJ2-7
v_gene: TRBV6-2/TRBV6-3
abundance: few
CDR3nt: TGTGCCAGCAGTCCAACCCTACCGCTCTCCTACGAGCAGTACTTC
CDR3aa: CASSPTLPLSYEQYF

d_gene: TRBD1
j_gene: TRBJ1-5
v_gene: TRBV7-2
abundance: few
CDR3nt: TGTGCCAGCAGCCGGGACAGGGGACATAATCAGCCCCAGCATTTT
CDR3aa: CASSRDRGHNQPQHF

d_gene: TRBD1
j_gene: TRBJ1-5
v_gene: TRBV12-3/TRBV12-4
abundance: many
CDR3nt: TGTGCCAGCAGCCACACAGGGGATAGCAATCAGCCCCAGCATTTT
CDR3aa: CASSHTGDSNQPQHF

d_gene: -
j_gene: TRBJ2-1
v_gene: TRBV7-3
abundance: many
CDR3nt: TGTGCCAGCAGCTTTGGCGCCTCCCGTTCCAATGAGCAGTTCTTC
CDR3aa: CASSFGASRSNEQFF

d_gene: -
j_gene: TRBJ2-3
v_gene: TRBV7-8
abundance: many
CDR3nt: TGTGCCAGCAGCTCCCGACTCAACCTGGATACGCAGTATTTT
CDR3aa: CASSSRLNLDTQYF

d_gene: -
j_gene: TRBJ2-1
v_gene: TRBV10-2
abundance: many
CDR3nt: TGCGCCAGCAGTGAGGGATGGGTTGGTAATGAGCAGTTCTTC
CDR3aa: CASSEGWVGNEQFF

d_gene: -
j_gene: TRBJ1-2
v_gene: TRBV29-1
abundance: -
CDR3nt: TGCAGCGTTCCACTTTTTGGTCCGAACTATGGCTACACCTTC
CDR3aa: CSVPLFGPNYGYTF

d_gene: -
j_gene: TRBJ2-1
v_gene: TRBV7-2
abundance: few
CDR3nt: TGTGCCAGCAGGGACAGGGGAGAAAGCGGGAGAGGGGAGCAGTTCTTC
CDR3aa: CASRDRGESGRGEQFF